The next 21 T cell receptor beta chains were all read from a single sample in a study of tumor and adjacent non-tumor tissue in lung cancer. No cell sorting was done before RNA was extracted from the tissue. More than 3 cm separated this lung sample from the edge of the tumor. TCRbeta libraries were built with three rounds of nested PCR, modified from ARM-PCR. TCRdb ran MiXCR on the multiplex PCR reads and lists one entry per CDR3 protein. The data show more than 45,000 distinct CDR3 sequences, 64% seen once. Sample: distant non-tumor lung tissue. These TCRs come from a woman aged 70-85 years with non-small cell lung cancer.

This clonotype was observed a few times. At one boundary the junction diverges from the germline segment, which might be a read error. The chain is built from TRBV20-1 and TRBJ2-7; D might be TRBD2 (5 bases). The CDR3 is made up of 13 amino acids. Germline lookup yields CDR1 DFQATT and CDR2 SNEGSKA (reference sequence). The CDR3 here is CSVNRGSGLEQYF. For the CDR3, the DNA is TGTAGTGTTAATCGGGGAAGCGGTCTCGAGCAGTACTTC.

Ten or more counts support this clonotype. This rearrangement joins TRBV6-6 to TRBJ2-3; 8 bases agree with TRBD1. Germline loops: CDR1 MNHNY, CDR2 SVGAGI (reference sequence). With V trimmed by 5 bases and J by 0 bases, 1 base remained unmatched. This CDR3 spans 14 amino acids. For the CDR3, the DNA is TGTGCCAGCAGTCGGACAGGGAGCACAGATACGCAGTATTTT. Amino acid sequence: CASSRTGSTDTQYF.

As regards this clonotype: Possible read error: a much larger clone is one base away. The chain combines TRBV5-1 with TRBJ1-2; no clear D. The length of the CDR3 is 13 residues. Germline assignment: CDR1 SGHRS and CDR2 YFSETQ. CDR3 sequence (DNA): TGCGACAGCAGCTTGGAAGGGAACTATGGCTACACCTTC. It yields the protein CDSSLEGNYGYTF.

This clonotype was seen a few times. It may be a read error: a sequence one base away is much more abundant. The chain has TRBV5-1 and TRBJ2-1, with D tentatively TRBD1 (6 bases). Germline CDR1 SGHRS, CDR2 YFSETQ. The CDR3 length is 15 residues. This chain's CDR3 is CASMDSLASYNERFF. The CDR3 nucleotides are TGCGCCAGCATGGACAGTCTCGCCTCCTACAATGAGCGGTTCTTC.

This clonotype is medium-sized (0.01 to 0.1%). The V call is TRBV12-3 or TRBV12-4, the J call TRBJ1-2; D not certain. This CDR3 has 12 residues. With 0 bases removed from V and 8 bases from J, the gap between germline ends came to 7 bases. As DNA, the CDR3 is TGTGCCAGCAGTTTAGCGGATCGGGGCTACACCTTC. This translates into CASSLADRGYTF.

This clonotype ranks as medium-sized (0.01 to 0.1%). The chain carries TRBV6-5 and TRBJ1-2; no firm D call. This CDR3 is built from 11 residues. Germline assignment: CDR1 MNHEY and CDR2 SVGAGI. Trimming removed 6 bases at V and 5 bases at J, with 7 bases between. CDR3 DNA sequence: TGTGCCAGCAGCGGAGGGTATGGCTACACCTTC. Translation gives CASSGGYGYTF.

This clonotype showed up just a few times. A read error is possible here, since a much larger clone lies one base away. V is TRBV6-1 and J is TRBJ1-5; tentatively, D is TRBD1 (5 bases). Trimming stripped 2 bases from V and 1 base from J, with 12 bases between. Germline CDR1 is MNHNS and CDR2 is SASEGT. The CDR3 totals 16 residues. In DNA form, the CDR3 reads TGTGCCAGCAGTGAAAGGGGAGTAATCAGCAATCAGCCCCAGCATTTT. Translation gives CASSERGVISNQPQHF.

This chain links TRBV12-3 or TRBV12-4 with TRBJ1-2, with no clear D. There are 12 residues in the CDR3. Trimming pared 6 bases from V and 10 bases from J, leaving 15 bases between. CDR3 DNA: TGTGCCAGCAGCCCTGGCCAGAGGGACTACACCTTC. Its protein is CASSPGQRDYTF.

Here the CDR3 reads CSVSGGDSPQHF. CDR3 coding DNA: TGCAGCGTCTCTGGTGGTGACAGTCCCCAGCATTTT. V gene TRBV29-1 combines with J gene TRBJ1-5; a possible D gene is TRBD1 (5 bases). This CDR3 has 12 amino acids. Trimming took off 6 bases at V and 10 bases at J, with 16 bases between the two ends. Germline V gene sequence: CDR1 SQVTM, CDR2 ANQGSEA.

Notes on this clonotype: This sequence may be a read error, since a much larger clone differs from it by one base. V usage is TRBV5-1 and J usage is TRBJ2-2; D gene ambiguous. CDR1 is SGHRS and CDR2 is YFSETQ in the germline V gene. This CDR3 region has 15 residues. The CDR3 region has the DNA TGCGGCAGCAGCCTAGGCGCTGACAACACCGGGGAGCTGTTTTTT. As protein: CGSSLGADNTGELFF. The variable domain in full, completed from reference TRBV5-1 and TRBJ2-2, reads KAGVTQTPRYLIKTRGQQVTLSCSPISGHRSVSWYQQTPGQGLQFLFEYFSETQRNKGNFPGRFSGRQFSNSRSEMNVSTLELGDSALYLCGSSLGADNTGELFFGEGSRLTVL.

Remarks on this clonotype: With a much larger clone just one base away, this may be a read error. V usage is TRBV20-1 and J usage is TRBJ1-5; D uncertain. V shed 3 bases and J shed 6 bases, with 9 bases lying between them. The CDR3 sequence is 12 residues long. CDR1 DFQATT and CDR2 SNEGSKA come from the germline V gene (reference sequence). CDR3 amino acids: CSASVGSQPQHF. DNA for the CDR3: TGCAGTGCTAGCGTTGGGAGTCAGCCCCAGCATTTT.

For this clonotype: A much larger clone lies one base from this, so it may be a read error. CDR3: CASNVGYEQYF. CDR3 sequence (DNA): TGTGCCAGCAACGTTGGTTACGAGCAGTACTTC. The chain joins TRBV5-5 to TRBJ2-7, with no clear D. This CDR3 has 11 residues. V was cut by 6 bases and J by 4 bases, with 8 bases left in between. Germline CDR1 is SGHKS and CDR2 is YYEKEE (reference sequence).

The table lists this clonotype with many counts. The chain links TRBV13 to TRBJ2-7; 16 bases line up with TRBD2. The CDR3 loop spans 16 amino acids. Germline CDR1 is PRHDT and CDR2 is FYEKMQ (reference sequence). V dropped 5 bases and J dropped 3; count of bases not matched to a gene: 4. In DNA form, the CDR3 reads TGTGCCAGCAGCCGAGGGACTAGCGGGAGGGGCTACGAGCAGTACTTC. This codes for CASSRGTSGRGYEQYF.

The chain joins TRBV11-1 to TRBJ2-1; no clear D. The V and J ends lost 7 bases and 13 bases respectively, with 23 bases between them. The CDR3 runs 14 residues. Germline lookup yields CDR1 SGHAT and CDR2 FQDESV (reference sequence). The CDR3 spells CASTPGRSYSEQFF. Here the CDR3 DNA reads TGTGCCAGCACCCCCGGTCGGTCCTACAGTGAACAGTTCTTC.

DNA for the CDR3: TGCGCCAGCAGCTTTGAAAGTCAGGGGTCTGGAGAAAAACTGTTTTTT. Translating it yields CASSFESQGSGEKLFF. The chain couples TRBV5-1 to TRBJ1-4, with D perhaps matching TRBD1 (6 bases). The CDR3 totals 16 residues. V lost 2 bases and J 8 bases, leaving 19 bases between the germline ends. The germline CDR1 and CDR2 sequences are SGHRS and YFSETQ. The full variable domain, rest sourced from reference TRBV5-1 and TRBJ1-4, is KAGVTQTPRYLIKTRGQQVTLSCSPISGHRSVSWYQQTPGQGLQFLFEYFSETQRNKGNFPGRFSGRQFSNSRSEMNVSTLELGDSALYLCASSFESQGSGEKLFFGSGTQLSVL.

The rearrangement uses TRBV28 and TRBJ1-1, with 9 nucleotides matching TRBD1. This CDR3 region has 14 residues. Germline lookup yields CDR1 MDHEN and CDR2 SYDVKM. V shed 6 bases and J 4 bases; nucleotides not matched to a gene: 6. The DNA for the CDR3 is TGTGCCAGCAGAGATGAGACAGGGGGCACTGAAGCTTTCTTT. It specifies CASRDETGGTEAFF.

Notes on this clonotype: A single base separates this from a much larger clone, so it may be a read error. This chain joins TRBV7-9 and TRBJ2-7, with 10 bases matching TRBD1. The germline V gene encodes CDR1 SEHNR and CDR2 FQNEAQ (reference sequence). The CDR3 has 16 amino acids. The CDR3, as DNA: TGTGGCAGCAGTCGGGGACAGGGGAACAAGGCCTACGAGCAGTACTTC. As protein: CGSSRGQGNKAYEQYF.

This clonotype was detected many times. This chain connects TRBV28 to TRBJ2-7; 10 bases are shared with TRBD1. CDR3 length equals 13 residues. Germline trimming cut 7 bases from V and 6 bases from J; bases unmatched to any gene: 6. Germline V gene sequence: CDR1 MDHEN, CDR2 SYDVKM. Here the CDR3 reads CASNRDRGGEQYF. The CDR3 nucleotides read TGTGCCAGCAACCGGGACAGGGGTGGCGAGCAGTACTTC.

This clonotype was recorded only once. V usage is TRBV29-1 and J usage is TRBJ2-7, with D uncertain. This CDR3 has 14 amino acids. The germline CDR1 and CDR2 sequences are SQVTM and ANQGSEA. The CDR3: CRAQTQRGISEQYF. The DNA of the CDR3 is TGCAGAGCACAAACCCAGCGCGGTATATCCGAGCAGTACTTC.

The V and J genes are TRBV5-4 and TRBJ2-7, with 9 nucleotides matching TRBD2. Germline CDR1 is SGHNT and CDR2 is YYREEE (reference sequence). V trimming: 4 bases; J trimming: 7 bases; junction bases outside the gene matches: 12. The CDR3 length is 15 residues. The CDR3 spells CASSVETSGAKEQYF. The DNA of the CDR3 is TGTGCCAGCAGCGTCGAGACTAGCGGAGCTAAGGAGCAGTACTTC.

This sequence joins TRBV2 and TRBJ2-4; the D is unclear. V lost 2 bases and J lost 0, with 20 bases in between. CDR1 and CDR2 from the germline V gene are SNHLY and FYNNEI. The CDR3 spans 19 residues. CDR3 nucleotide sequence: TGTGCCAGCAGTGAAACGGAATATGCGACGGAGACAGCCAAAAACATTCAGTACTTC. Translation: CASSETEYATETAKNIQYF.